This note documents a single TCR beta chain sequence. Its target antigen remains unknown. Base-call qualities are not available, and no considerably larger clone is one nucleotide away. TCRbeta CDR3 regions were amplified from genomic DNA by means of the immunoSEQ Assay, a bias-controlled multiplex PCR. On the study's bioinformatics: Nucleated cell counts per sample were estimated from amplification of reference gene primers within the assay. To quantify the absolute abundance of each unique TCRbeta CDR3 rearrangement, sequence reads were collapsed and filtered. For each sample, productive Simpson clonality was calculated as the square root of Simpson's diversity index across productive rearrangements. In its TCRdb copy, this immuneACCESS table keeps in-frame sequences only and misses some clones. Where compared with another copy, unresolved V genes explain less than half of these, and the others have no known cause. The V and J calls and clone size were taken over from that table, and D and trimming were inferred from the DNA. The sample table contains 400,000 or so clones; only one count was recorded for 90% of them. The ten largest clonotypes hold about 0.6% of the sample.

This sample stems from a study of blood T cell repertoires in COVID-19 (TCRdb year 2020). For the wider study: Collaborator samples came from the United States, Italy and Spain and covered acute and convalescent phases of COVID-19. Where HLA class I and class II types were available, the types were taken from metadata supplied by the sample provider, not from assay-based typing. Samples were obtained from the ongoing ImmuneRACE study (first 160 participants) and from about 1,300 subjects provided by 6 global collaborators. The repertoires were released in a freely available public database intended as a resource for research on the immune response to SARS-CoV-2. Nearly every sample came with metadata listing a de-identified subject ID, COVID-19 status, age in years and sex. Subjects who had been exposed to COVID-19, were actively infected with it, or had recovered from it provided the deeply sampled blood TCRbeta repertoires that made up the dataset. The prospective study material was composed of cDNA or gDNA derived from T cells, B-cell-depleted T cells, or PBMCs. The study at large found these results: How much clinical and demographic metadata was included differed by source and by participant, and the metadata was provided uncurated.

Participants in the prospective study were aged roughly 18 to 89 years, lived in 20 to 30 United States geographic areas, and enrolled through a virtual design. In the prospective study, participants were assigned to cohorts based on the clinical history participants reported in a screening survey and a study questionnaire. Recovered participants in ImmuneRACE Cohort 3 were defined by two consecutive negative NP/OP PCR tests, clearance by a healthcare professional, or resolution of symptoms. In the prospective study, whole blood, serum and a nasopharyngeal or oropharyngeal swab were collected from each participant by mobile phlebotomists. Additional blood draws and questionnaires over an approximately two-month period could optionally be provided by prospective study participants. Blood samples from the prospective study were shipped frozen or at room temperature prior to DNA extraction. Its CDR3 holds 14 amino acids, cysteine through phenylalanine. CDR3 DNA is the only sequence kept; it has 42 bases, read in frame from the first base. The germline V gene specifies KGHDR as CDR1 and SFDVKD as CDR2. V sheds 6 bases and J sheds 1 base, leaving 12 bases between their ends.

The rearrangement joined TRBV24-1 to TRBJ2-7; perhaps TRBD2 is the D gene, with 6 bases matching. The TCR sequence derives from a man aged 18 to 30 who had recovered from COVID-19. The sequenced material came from PBMCs or T cells enriched from blood (not recorded which). The bases read TGTGCCACCAGTCCGGGGGTATGGTCCTACGAGCAGTACTTC. Its protein is CATSPGVWSYEQYF.